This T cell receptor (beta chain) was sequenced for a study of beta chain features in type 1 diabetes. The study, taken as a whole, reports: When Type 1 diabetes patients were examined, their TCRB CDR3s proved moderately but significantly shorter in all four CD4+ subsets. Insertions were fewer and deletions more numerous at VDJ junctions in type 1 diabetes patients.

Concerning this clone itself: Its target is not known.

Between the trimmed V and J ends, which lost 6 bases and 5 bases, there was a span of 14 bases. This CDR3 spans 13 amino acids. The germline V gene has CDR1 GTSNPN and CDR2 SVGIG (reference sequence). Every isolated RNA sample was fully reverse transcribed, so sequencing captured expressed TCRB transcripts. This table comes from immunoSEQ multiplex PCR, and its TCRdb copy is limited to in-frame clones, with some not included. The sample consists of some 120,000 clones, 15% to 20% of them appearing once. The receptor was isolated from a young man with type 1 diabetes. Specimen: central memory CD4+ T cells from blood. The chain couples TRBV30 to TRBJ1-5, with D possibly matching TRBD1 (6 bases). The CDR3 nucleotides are TGTGCCTGTACCACAGGGCTTTATCAGCCCCAGCATTTT. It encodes CACTTGLYQPQHF.